The 26 T cell receptor beta chains presented below share a single source sample, sequenced in a study of regulatory T cells in long-lasting Graves disease. Time point meaning: persistent/refractory GD, antithyroid drugs over 5 years with positive TRAb. Following extraction of RNA from PBMCs, that RNA was used to make the TCR library. For TCR beta, libraries came from iRepertoire HTBI primers and Arm-PCR of CDR3 regions. TCRdb ran MiXCR on the multiplex PCR reads and lists one entry per CDR3 protein. Altogether a few hundred thousand distinct CDR3 sequences are present, around 22% being singletons, with the ten largest covering roughly 28%. The source material was peripheral blood mononuclear cells (PBMCs), sampled when the disease was refractory, from a patient treated with antithyroid drugs. These receptor sequences come from a female donor with Graves disease.

The rearrangement joins TRBV7-9 to TRBJ2-1; 7 nucleotides line up with TRBD2. CDR3 size: 15 residues. Trimming removed 4 bases from V and 8 bases from J; junction bases left unmatched: 11. Germline CDR1 reads SEHNR; CDR2 reads FQNEAQ (reference sequence). CDR3 residues: CASSYQDVRGDEQFF. Written as DNA, the CDR3 is TGTGCCAGCAGCTACCAAGATGTTCGGGGGGATGAGCAGTTCTTC.

The chain links TRBV4-2 to TRBJ2-5; D possibly corresponds to TRBD2 (5 bases). This CDR3 comprises 15 residues. V was trimmed by 6 bases and J by 5 bases, leaving 19 bases between them. Germline V lookup: CDR1 LGHNA, CDR2 YNFKEQ. The CDR3 sequence is CASSFEESGRETQYF. In nucleotides, the CDR3 is TGTGCCAGCAGTTTCGAGGAGAGCGGTCGGGAGACCCAGTACTTC.

This clonotype was counted between two and nine times. CDR3 DNA sequence: TGTGCCAGCAGCTTGGAGCGGGGATCCCTTGAGCAGTACTTC. Its protein product is CASSLERGSLEQYF. The chain employs TRBV7-2 and TRBJ2-7; 7 nucleotides agree with TRBD2. The CDR3 is 14 amino acids. V was pared by 3 bases and J by 7 bases, with 9 bases of the junction left unmatched. CDR1 is SGHTA and CDR2 is FQGNSA in the germline V gene. Combining the CDR3 with reference TRBV7-2 and TRBJ2-7 gives the whole variable domain GAGVSQSPSNKVTEKGKDVELRCDPISGHTALYWYRQSLGQGLEFLIYFQGNSAPDKSGLPSDRFSAERTGGSVSTLTIQRTQQEDSAVYLCASSLERGSLEQYFGPGTRLTVT.

This chain connects TRBV20-1 to TRBJ2-7; D perhaps matches TRBD2 (5 bases). Looked up from germline, CDR1 is DFQATT and CDR2 is SNEGSKA (reference sequence). The CDR3 runs 15 residues. The V and J ends lost 0 bases and 1 base respectively, with 13 bases between them. The CDR3 protein is CSARDLDSSSYEQYF. CDR3 nucleotide sequence: TGCAGTGCTAGAGATTTGGACTCGTCATCCTACGAGCAGTACTTC.

This clonotype was observed a handful of times. The J gene is TRBJ2-7, the V gene TRBV10-3, with D possibly TRBD2 on 5 matching bases. Germline CDR1 is ENHRY and CDR2 is SYGVKD. The CDR3 has 15 residues. The V end was cut by 7 bases, the J end by 2 bases, with 18 bases between. The CDR3 spells CAIKDSVALPYEQYF. Here the CDR3 DNA reads TGTGCCATCAAGGATAGCGTGGCACTTCCCTACGAGCAGTACTTC.

This clonotype was seen at least ten times. The chain is built from TRBV20-1 and TRBJ2-5; 8 nucleotides match TRBD2. Germline-derived CDR1 and CDR2 are DFQATT and SNEGSKA (reference sequence). V dropped 1 base and J dropped 1; count of bases not matched to a gene: 5. This CDR3 is 15 amino acids long. In DNA form, the CDR3 reads TGCAGTGCTAGAGGGCTAGCGGGTCCCCAAGAGACCCAGTACTTC. This gives the protein CSARGLAGPQETQYF.

V is TRBV6-1 and J is TRBJ1-1; D is undetermined. The V and J ends lost 10 bases and 0 bases respectively, with 21 bases between them. This CDR3 comprises 16 residues. Per germline, CDR1 MNHNS and CDR2 SASEGT. The CDR3 here is CATSLTADPMNTEAFF. CDR3 DNA sequence: TGTGCCACCTCACTCACGGCGGACCCCATGAACACTGAAGCTTTCTTT.

The chain uses TRBV27 and TRBJ1-1; TRBD1 agrees at 11 bases. Germline V gives CDR1 MNHEY, CDR2 SMNVEV (reference sequence). J lost 4 bases, V lost 5 bases, and 12 bases had no gene match. The CDR3 is 17 amino acids. The CDR3 DNA follows: TGTGCCAGCAGTACCGGACAGGGGGCCAGTTTTGGCACTGAAGCTTTCTTT. Protein product: CASSTGQGASFGTEAFF.

The chain carries TRBV30 and TRBJ1-5; D perhaps matches TRBD1 (5 bases). CDR1 GTSNPN and CDR2 SVGIG come from the germline V gene (reference sequence). This CDR3 is built from 13 residues. Trimming removed 0 bases at V and 3 bases at J, with 6 bases between. The CDR3 DNA reads TGTGCCTGGAGTGTACAGGACAATCAGCCCCAGCATTTT. It translates to CAWSVQDNQPQHF.

The CDR3 sequence: CSTNSGGEVGTDTQYF. The CDR3 nucleotides are TGCAGTACCAATAGCGGAGGGGAGGTCGGCACAGATACGCAGTATTTT. This chain connects TRBV20-1 to TRBJ2-3; weak D call: TRBD2 (6 bases). Germline V gene data show CDR1 as DFQATT and CDR2 as SNEGSKA (reference sequence). Trimming stripped 8 bases from V and 1 base from J, with 22 bases between. The CDR3 contains 16 residues.

The chain joins TRBV7-3 to TRBJ2-2, with 7 bases identical to TRBD1. With V trimmed by 2 bases and J by 6 bases, 9 bases remained unmatched. Germline V CDR1 and CDR2: SGHTA, FQGTGA. The length of the CDR3 is 16 residues. The CDR3 sequence is CASSLEGRGLSGELFF. CDR3 nucleotides: TGTGCCAGCAGCTTAGAAGGCAGGGGGTTATCCGGGGAGCTGTTTTTT.

The genes are TRBV19 and TRBJ2-2, with 9 bases identical to TRBD2. Unmatched junction bases numbered 9, after V lost 5 bases and J lost 5 bases. Germline CDR1 LNHDA, CDR2 SQIVND (reference sequence). This CDR3 region has 16 residues. CDR3 DNA: TGTGCCAGTAGTGGACGATTAGCGGGAGCAACCGGGGAGCTGTTTTTT. Encoded protein: CASSGRLAGATGELFF.

There are many counts of this clonotype. This chain uses TRBV2 with TRBJ1-4; D uncertain. V lost 1 base and J 5 bases, leaving 11 bases between the germline ends. The CDR3 runs 15 residues. The germline V gene encodes CDR1 SNHLY and CDR2 FYNNEI. The CDR3 protein is CASSEEGLGNEKLFF. CDR3 in DNA: TGTGCCAGCAGTGAAGAGGGCCTGGGGAATGAAAAACTGTTTTTT.

This clonotype has just a few counts. This rearrangement joins TRBV7-2 to TRBJ2-4; D not certain. Germline assignment: CDR1 SGHTA and CDR2 FQGNSA. The CDR3 spans 16 residues. V dropped 0 bases and J dropped 4 bases, with 13 bases sitting between them. CDR3 sequence reads: CASSLARDLAKNIQYF. The CDR3 DNA is TGTGCCAGCAGCTTAGCTAGGGATTTGGCGAAAAACATTCAGTACTTC.

This chain connects TRBV7-9 to TRBJ2-7; 11 bases align to TRBD2. J was trimmed by 3 bases and V by 4 bases; bases with no gene match: 8. The CDR3 runs to 16 residues. In germline, CDR1 is SEHNR, CDR2 FQNEAQ (reference sequence). CDR3 sequence reads: CASSSLLAGGFYEQYF. The CDR3, as DNA: TGTGCCAGCAGCTCCCTTCTAGCGGGAGGTTTCTACGAGCAGTACTTC.

J is TRBJ1-3 and V is TRBV5-1; the match to TRBD1 covers 7 bases. CDR3 length: 15 amino acids. Germline assignment: CDR1 SGHRS and CDR2 YFSETQ. Trimming took 4 bases from V and 0 from J; bases not matched to a gene: 4. The DNA for the CDR3 is TGCGCCAGCAGCGGGGGGGACAGCTCTGGAAACACCATATATTTT. Translating gives CASSGGDSSGNTIYF.

This clonotype was counted many times. V is TRBV2 and J is TRBJ2-2; D might be TRBD2 (6 bases). The germline gives CDR1 SNHLY, CDR2 FYNNEI. V gave up 4 bases and J gave up 1 base, with 16 bases separating them. The CDR3 totals 17 residues. CDR3 loop: CASSAWEASWNTGELFF. In nucleotides, the CDR3 is TGTGCCAGCAGTGCCTGGGAGGCCAGTTGGAACACCGGGGAGCTGTTTTTT.

CDR3 nucleotides: TGTGCCAGCAGCTTATTGGCGGGAGGGCGGAAAGAGCAGTACTTC. It codes for CASSLLAGGRKEQYF. The J gene is TRBJ2-7, the V gene TRBV7-2; 9 positions match TRBD2. Germline values: CDR1 SGHTA, CDR2 FQGNSA. The CDR3 length is 15 residues. V lost 2 bases and J lost 7; bases outside the gene matches: 9.

This clonotype was seen repeatedly, ten times or more. The chain employs TRBV28 and TRBJ2-7; D unresolved. Germline CDR1 is MDHEN and CDR2 is SYDVKM. The V and J ends lost 8 bases and 6 bases respectively, with 11 bases between them. This CDR3 is 11 amino acids long. The CDR3 is CASPVVGEQYF. The CDR3 nucleotides read TGTGCCAGCCCTGTGGTCGGCGAGCAGTACTTC.

This clonotype was observed at least ten times. The chain joins TRBV7-9 to TRBJ2-1, with 7 bases lining up with TRBD2. Germline lookup yields CDR1 SEHNR and CDR2 FQNEAQ (reference sequence). This CDR3 is 17 amino acids long. The trim removed 5 bases at V and 0 bases at J, leaving 10 bases unmatched. CDR3 in DNA: TGTGCCAGCAGCCAAATCGGGGCTAGCGGCTCCTACAATGAGCAGTTCTTC. Its translation is CASSQIGASGSYNEQFF. Full variable domain (rest looked up from reference TRBV7-9 and TRBJ2-1): DTGVSQNPRHKITKRGQNVTFRCDPISEHNRLYWYRQTLGQGPEFLTYFQNEAQLEKSRLLSDRFSAERPKGSFSTLEIQRTEQGDSAMYLCASSQIGASGSYNEQFFGPGTRLTVL.

V gene TRBV29-1 combines with J gene TRBJ2-5, with TRBD2 as a possible D gene (5 bases). Trimming stripped 4 bases from V and 7 bases from J, with 16 bases between. Germline lookup yields CDR1 SQVTM and CDR2 ANQGSEA. CDR3 size: 13 residues. For the CDR3, the DNA is TGCAGCGTTGGTCCTCGAGGGTTGGGGACCCAGTACTTC. Amino acid sequence: CSVGPRGLGTQYF.

This chain joins TRBV30 and TRBJ2-2; 8 bases line up with TRBD1. The CDR3 consists of 15 residues. Trimming at V came to 0 bases and at J to 6 bases, leaving 6 bases not matched to a gene. CDR1 and CDR2 from the germline V gene are GTSNPN and SVGIG (reference sequence). The chain's CDR3 is CAWSVDRVVAGELFF. The DNA for the CDR3 is TGTGCCTGGAGTGTGGACAGGGTAGTTGCCGGGGAGCTGTTTTTT.

V gene TRBV19 combines with J gene TRBJ2-7; the D is unclear. Deletions cut 5 bases from V and 4 bases from J, with 15 bases between. The CDR3 is made up of 14 amino acids. Germline CDR1 is LNHDA and CDR2 is SQIVND (reference sequence). This CDR3 reads CASSVSSLPYEQYF. Written as DNA, the CDR3 is TGTGCCAGTAGTGTCAGCTCTCTGCCGTACGAGCAGTACTTC.

This clonotype was detected a few times. The V and J genes are TRBV6-1 and TRBJ2-5; D call uncertain. CDR1 is MNHNS and CDR2 is SASEGT in the germline V gene. V was trimmed by 6 bases and J by 1 base, leaving 9 bases between them. The CDR3 spans 13 residues. The CDR3 bases are TGTGCCAGCAGAGAAAGTTTCCAAGAGACCCAGTACTTC. The encoded protein is CASRESFQETQYF.

The chain is built from TRBV20-1 and TRBJ2-7; maybe TRBD1 (6 bases). V was pared by 2 bases and J by 8 bases, with 25 bases between. This CDR3 is built from 16 residues. The germline V gene has CDR1 DFQATT and CDR2 SNEGSKA (reference sequence). The CDR3 nucleotides read TGCAGTGCTAGACCTCATAAGACGACAGGACAAGTGAAGCAGTACTTC. It specifies CSARPHKTTGQVKQYF.

This clonotype has more than one count but fewer than ten. The chain combines TRBV12-5 with TRBJ1-2; no clear D. The germline V gene has CDR1 LGHNT and CDR2 FRNRAP. The CDR3 extends over 12 amino acids. Trimming pared 6 bases from V and 4 bases from J, leaving 9 bases between. The CDR3 nucleotides are TGTGCTAGTGGCTACGACACCTATGGCTACACCTTC. Protein sequence: CASGYDTYGYTF.